Below, one TCR beta chain is given with its context. Survey-level immunoSEQ v3.0 assays were run. Data came from immunoSEQ multiplex PCR; TCRdb stores just in-frame clones and leaves some out. Of approximately 17,000 clones listed, 80% to 95% are singletons. These data originate in a study of long-term antiretroviral therapy in people with HIV. CDR3 length: 14 residues. Germline V gives CDR1 SGHTA, CDR2 FQGNSA. Trimming removed 3 bases at V and 9 bases at J, with 12 bases between. The receptor's source is a woman aged 40 to 49 with HIV. The chain recombines TRBV7-2 with TRBJ1-6, with a weak D call TRBD1 (6 bases). Sequencing was performed on unsorted PBMCs, taken 0.6 years after starting antiretroviral therapy. CDR3 residues: CASSFGGAGSPLHF. The CDR3, as DNA: TGTGCCAGCAGCTTTGGGGGCGCGGGTTCACCCCTCCACTTT.